This entry lists 12 T cell receptor beta chains sequenced from one sample in a study of post-analysis software for immune sequencing data. Study-wide findings and caveats: Higher frequency in patients than in controls was seen for 5 or 6 TRBV segments, with TRBV5-6, TRBV5-1 and TRBV20-1 among them.

These receptors' antigens are unknown. The library was made from cDNA and included unique molecular identifiers. TCRdb redid the calling of the PCR reads with MiXCR, one entry per CDR3 protein. The sample contains about 770,000 distinct CDR3 sequences, about half of which appear only once. Sequencing used blood. The receptors here all came from a girl between 5 and 17 years old with multiple sclerosis.

In its sample, this clonotype was seen many times. This rearrangement joins TRBV29-1 to TRBJ2-7; 8 bases fit TRBD2. J was trimmed by 0 bases and V by 3 bases; bases with no gene match: 10. CDR3 length equals 16 residues. Germline loops: CDR1 SQVTM, CDR2 ANQGSEA. DNA for the CDR3: TGCAGCGTTGAGGGGGAAGGCGGGAGGAGCTCCTACGAGCAGTACTTC. This codes for CSVEGEGGRSSYEQYF.

Comment on this clonotype: The junction does not match germline at one end; this may be a read error. The genes are TRBV4-2 and TRBJ2-7; D might be TRBD1 or TRBD2, each matching 5 bases. CDR3 length: 13 amino acids. Looked up from germline, CDR1 is LGHNA and CDR2 is YNFKEQ. The CDR3 DNA reads as TGTGCCAGCGGCCACGAGGGGTCCTACGAGCAGTACTTC. Its protein product is CASGHEGSYEQYF.

The gene calls are TRBV12-3 or TRBV12-4 and TRBJ1-5; 7 nucleotides align to TRBD1. The CDR3 has 16 amino acids. Trimming at V came to 1 base and at J to 0 bases, leaving 3 bases not matched to a gene. This chain's CDR3 is CASSLGTGVSNQPQHF. CDR3 DNA sequence: TGTGCCAGCAGTTTAGGTACAGGGGTTAGCAATCAGCCCCAGCATTTT.

The V call is TRBV28, the J call TRBJ1-1; tentatively, D is TRBD1 (5 bases). CDR1 MDHEN and CDR2 SYDVKM come from the germline V gene. V was cut by 2 bases and J by 10 bases, with 17 bases left in between. This CDR3 contains 14 residues. This chain's CDR3 is CASSLPSEGNVAFF. DNA of the CDR3: TGTGCCAGCAGTTTACCATCAGAGGGGAATGTAGCTTTCTTT.

This clonotype was observed a few times. This sequence joins TRBV25-1 and TRBJ2-7; no reliable D call. The CDR3 is made up of 11 amino acids. With 4 bases removed from V and 6 bases from J, the gap between germline ends came to 7 bases. CDR1 is MGHDK, CDR2 SYGVNS, per germline. CDR3 sequence: CASSGLREQYF. The CDR3 nucleotides read TGTGCCAGCAGTGGTCTCCGCGAGCAGTACTTC.

This CDR3 reads CASSPGQWHEQYF. In DNA, the CDR3 is TGTGCCAGCAGCCCCGGACAGTGGCACGAGCAGTACTTC. This sequence joins TRBV6-6 and TRBJ2-7; perhaps TRBD1 as D (6 bases). This CDR3 has 13 residues. V was clipped by 6 bases and J by 5 bases, with 14 bases between them. The germline V gene has CDR1 MNHNY and CDR2 SVGAGI (reference sequence).

Written as DNA, the CDR3 is TGTGCCAGCAGCAAAGGGAACTTCTCCTACGAGCAGTACTTC. It is translated as CASSKGNFSYEQYF. The chain recombines TRBV21-1 with TRBJ2-7. TRBV21-1 counts as a pseudogene. The CDR3 sequence is 14 residues long.

The rearrangement joins TRBV27 to TRBJ2-7; TRBD2 matches at 13 bases. V dropped 4 bases and J dropped 5; count of bases not matched to a gene: 8. CDR3 length: 16 residues. The V gene's germline CDR1 is MNHEY and CDR2 SMNVEV (reference sequence). Here the CDR3 reads CASSSPRTSGSHEQYF. The CDR3 DNA is TGTGCCAGCAGTTCCCCCCGGACTAGCGGGAGCCACGAGCAGTACTTC.

This clonotype appeared a few times. The rearrangement links TRBV11-2 to TRBJ1-5; 9 bases match TRBD1. The CDR3 has 13 amino acids. CDR1 and CDR2 from the germline V gene are SGHAT and FQNNGV. Trimming removed 5 bases from V and 9 bases from J; junction bases left unmatched: 5. DNA of the CDR3: TGTGCCAGCAGCCCACAGGGGGCCAGGCCCCAGCATTTT. This sequence encodes CASSPQGARPQHF. Complete variable domain (other parts from reference TRBV11-2 and TRBJ1-5): EAGVAQSPRYKIIEKRQSVAFWCNPISGHATLYWYQQILGQGPKLLIQFQNNGVVDDSQLPKDRFSAERLKGVDSTLKIQPAKLEDSAVYLCASSPQGARPQHFGDGTRLSIL.

This clonotype was counted between two and nine times. The chain employs TRBV12-3 or TRBV12-4 and TRBJ1-2, with D hard to call. Between the trimmed V and J ends, which lost 7 bases and 2 bases, there was a span of 14 bases. The CDR3 contains 14 residues. The CDR3 protein is CASIGWGLNYGYTF. DNA of the CDR3: TGTGCCAGCATAGGGTGGGGTCTCAACTATGGCTACACCTTC.

The V and J genes are TRBV5-6 and TRBJ1-2; 7 bases agree with TRBD1. CDR1 is SGHDT and CDR2 is YYEEEE in the germline V gene. J gave up 1 base and V 2 bases, and 5 bases lay outside the gene matches. The CDR3 extends over 15 amino acids. CDR3 sequence reads: CASSFGTDLNYGYTF. CDR3 DNA: TGTGCCAGCAGCTTCGGGACAGACCTTAACTATGGCTACACCTTC.

This chain connects TRBV20-1 to TRBJ2-7, with 9 bases identical to TRBD1. This CDR3 contains 15 residues. The V gene end was trimmed by 2 bases and the J gene end by 2 bases; junction bases not matched to a gene: 7. Germline V gives CDR1 DFQATT, CDR2 SNEGSKA (reference sequence). Written as DNA, the CDR3 is TGCAGTGCTAGAATGGGACAGGGTTTAACCTACGAGCAGTACTTC. Protein sequence: CSARMGQGLTYEQYF.